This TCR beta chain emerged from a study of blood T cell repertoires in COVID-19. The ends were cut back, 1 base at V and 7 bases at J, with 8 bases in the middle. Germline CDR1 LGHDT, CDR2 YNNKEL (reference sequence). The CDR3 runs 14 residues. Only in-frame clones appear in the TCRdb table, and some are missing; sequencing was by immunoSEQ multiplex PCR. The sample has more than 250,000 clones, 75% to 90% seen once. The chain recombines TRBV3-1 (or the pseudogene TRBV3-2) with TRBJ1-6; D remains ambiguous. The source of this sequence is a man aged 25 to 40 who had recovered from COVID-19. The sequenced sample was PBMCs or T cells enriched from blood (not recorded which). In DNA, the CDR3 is TGTGCCAGCAGCCAAGTCGAGGCGAATTCACCCCTCCACTTT. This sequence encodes CASSQVEANSPLHF.